This T cell receptor (beta chain) is drawn from a study of T cell responses to AZD1222 COVID-19 vaccine. Study-wide findings and caveats: Researchers report vaccine-associated CD4 TCRs spanning spike, with dominance at 160-218 and 743-854.

The CDR3 has 14 amino acids. Trimming stripped 4 bases from V and 0 bases from J, with 9 bases between. Germline-derived CDR1 and CDR2 are MNHEY and SMNVEV (reference sequence). Concerning this clone itself: What it binds is unknown.

Generated by immunoSEQ multiplex PCR, the TCRdb table keeps only in-frame clones and is missing some. The sample shows approximately 110,000 clones, more than 70% of them seen only once. The receptor was isolated from an adult in good health. The sample consisted of peripheral blood, taken on day 0 of AZD1222 vaccination. The chain recombines TRBV27 with TRBJ1-1, with D hard to call. In nucleotides, the CDR3 is TGTGCCAGCAGTTCACCGGGGATGAACACTGAAGCTTTCTTT. The encoded protein is CASSSPGMNTEAFF.